This TCR beta chain was identified in a study of breast tumors, draining lymph nodes, adjacent tissues. The lymph nodes were axillary draining lymph nodes from breast cancer patients. Whole-study findings and limits: Tumor repertoires ranked between lymph nodes and nontumor tissue in diversity, with V and J gene preferences. Tumor T cell lymph node origin was a supported hypothesis, not proven.

This clonotype was detected a few times. Its antigen is not known. Using its own MiXCR run on the multiplex PCR reads, TCRdb lists one record per CDR3 protein. The sample yields some 150,000 distinct CDR3 sequences, approximately 30% seen once. This receptor was obtained from a female donor with breast cancer. Some clones in this sample may be carry-over from other donors' samples. The sample consisted of axillary lymph node tissue.

The CDR3 region has the DNA TGTGCCAGCAGTTTTAACCCGAACACTGAAGCTTTCTTT. It is translated as CASSFNPNTEAFF. The chain recombines TRBV12-3 or TRBV12-4 with TRBJ1-1; D is unclear. With 3 bases removed from V and 1 base from J, the gap between germline ends came to 6 bases. This CDR3 comprises 13 residues.